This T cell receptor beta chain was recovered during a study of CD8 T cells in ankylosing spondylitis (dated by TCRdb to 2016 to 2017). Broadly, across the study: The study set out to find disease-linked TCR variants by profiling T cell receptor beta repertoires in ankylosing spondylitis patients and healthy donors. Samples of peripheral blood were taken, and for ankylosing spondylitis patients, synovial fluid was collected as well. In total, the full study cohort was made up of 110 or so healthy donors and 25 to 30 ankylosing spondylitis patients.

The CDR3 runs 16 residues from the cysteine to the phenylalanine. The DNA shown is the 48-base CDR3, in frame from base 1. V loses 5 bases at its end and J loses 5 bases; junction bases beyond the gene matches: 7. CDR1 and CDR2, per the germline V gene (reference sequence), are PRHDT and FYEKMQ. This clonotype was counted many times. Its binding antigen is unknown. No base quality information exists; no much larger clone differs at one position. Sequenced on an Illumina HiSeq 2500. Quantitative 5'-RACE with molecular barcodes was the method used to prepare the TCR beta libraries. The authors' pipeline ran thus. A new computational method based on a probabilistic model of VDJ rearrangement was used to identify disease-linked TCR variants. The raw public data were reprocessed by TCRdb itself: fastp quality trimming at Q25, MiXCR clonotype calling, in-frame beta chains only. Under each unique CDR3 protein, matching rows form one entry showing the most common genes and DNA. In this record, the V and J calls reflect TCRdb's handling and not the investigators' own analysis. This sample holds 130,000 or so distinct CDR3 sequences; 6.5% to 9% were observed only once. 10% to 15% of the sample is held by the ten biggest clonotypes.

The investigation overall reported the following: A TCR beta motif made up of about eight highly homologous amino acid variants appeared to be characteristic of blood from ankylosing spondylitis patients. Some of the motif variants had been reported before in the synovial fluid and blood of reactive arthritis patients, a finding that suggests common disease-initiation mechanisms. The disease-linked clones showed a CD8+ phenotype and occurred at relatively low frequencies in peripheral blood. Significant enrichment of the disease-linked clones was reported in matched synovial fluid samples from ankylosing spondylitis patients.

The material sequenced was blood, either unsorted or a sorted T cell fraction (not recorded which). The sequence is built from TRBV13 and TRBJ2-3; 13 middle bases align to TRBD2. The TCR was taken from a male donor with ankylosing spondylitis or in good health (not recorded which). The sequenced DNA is TGTGCCAGCAGCATCACTAGCGGGAGGGATGTAGATACGCAGTATTTT. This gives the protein CASSITSGRDVDTQYF.